This T cell receptor beta chain was recovered during a study of shared clonotypes between healthy human individuals. Study context: CD8 memory received one plate per donor, CD8 naive two, CD4 memory three and CD4 naive three.

Terminally differentiated effector memory CD45RA+ cells were excluded from the naive CD8 cells, which were CD45RO-negative and positively selected for CCR7. This CDR3 region has 17 residues. V was pared by 1 base and J by 0 bases, with 15 bases between. Looked up from germline, CDR1 is SEHNR and CDR2 is FQNEAQ (reference sequence). Generated by immunoSEQ multiplex PCR, the TCRdb table keeps only in-frame clones and is missing some. This table holds hundreds of thousands of clones, about 97% found once. This TCR derives from a man aged 25-45 years in good health. The sample was naive CD8+ T cells sorted from blood. The V and J genes are TRBV7-9 and TRBJ1-2; D not certain. The CDR3 DNA is TGTGCCAGCAGCTTAGTGGAGTCAGTGCTAACTAACTATGGCTACACCTTC. This encodes CASSLVESVLTNYGYTF.